Below are 15 T cell receptor beta chains sequenced from a single sample in a study of blood T cell repertoires in COVID-19. Using immunoSEQ multiplex PCR, the repertoire was profiled, and TCRdb retains in-frame clones only, with some absent. The table lists about 370,000 clones, about 90% of them singletons. Sequenced sample: peripheral blood. The source is a young man with active or convalescent COVID-19.

The J gene is TRBJ1-1, the V gene TRBV10-2; 8 bases agree with TRBD1. After removal of 6 bases from V and 3 bases from J, the junction contained 3 bases not matched to a gene. The length of the CDR3 is 13 residues. The V gene's germline CDR1 is WSHSY and CDR2 SAAADI. CDR3 amino acids: CASRRTGYTEAFF. In nucleotides, the CDR3 is TGCGCCAGCAGAAGGACAGGGTACACTGAAGCTTTCTTT.

The chain joins TRBV18 to TRBJ2-2; TRBD2 aligns across 8 bases. Germline CDR1 reads KGHSH; CDR2 reads LQKENI. The junction had 3 bases not matched to a gene; V was cut back by 5 bases and J by 1 base. This CDR3 contains 15 residues. CDR3 in amino acids: CASSGLAQNTGELFF. In DNA, the CDR3 is TGTGCCAGCTCAGGACTAGCCCAGAACACCGGGGAGCTGTTTTTT.

V is TRBV6-1 and J is TRBJ1-1; tentatively, D is TRBD1 (6 bases). The CDR3 extends over 18 amino acids. V lost 2 bases and J 0 bases, leaving 19 bases between the germline ends. Germline CDR1 reads MNHNS; CDR2 reads SASEGT. CDR3 coding DNA: TGTGCCAGCAGTGAACGGCCGGGGACATTAGGGGTGAACACTGAAGCTTTCTTT. The encoded protein is CASSERPGTLGVNTEAFF.

This clone was counted between two and nine times. The V and J genes are TRBV4-3 and TRBJ2-1; TRBD2 agrees at 11 bases. V lost 4 bases to trimming and J lost 6 bases; unmatched junction nucleotides: 2. This CDR3 spans 14 amino acids. Germline loops: CDR1 LGHNA, CDR2 YSLEER. This CDR3 is CASSPTSGINEQFF. Here the CDR3 DNA reads TGCGCCAGCAGCCCGACTAGCGGGATCAATGAGCAGTTCTTC.

V and J are TRBV18 and TRBJ1-1; D call uncertain. Looked up from germline, CDR1 is KGHSH and CDR2 is LQKENI. The CDR3 length is 16 residues. Trimming pared 4 bases from V and 0 bases from J, leaving 15 bases between. The CDR3 loop is CASSLAAGSVNTEAFF. The CDR3, as DNA: TGTGCCAGCTCACTTGCCGCTGGTAGTGTGAACACTGAAGCTTTCTTT.

The V and J genes are TRBV6-5 and TRBJ1-1; possible D gene TRBD1, 5 bases. This CDR3 has 13 amino acids. CDR1 is MNHEY, CDR2 SVGAGI, per germline. V dropped 2 bases and J dropped 4 bases, with 8 bases sitting between them. CDR3 DNA sequence: TGTGCCAGCAGTTACCACCAGGGCACTGAAGCTTTCTTT. Translation: CASSYHQGTEAFF.

The V gene is TRBV27, the J gene TRBJ1-4; 8 nucleotides match TRBD1. CDR3 length equals 16 residues. Trimming took 5 bases from V and 13 from J; bases not matched to a gene: 18. CDR1 is MNHEY and CDR2 is SMNVEV in the germline V gene (reference sequence). This CDR3 is CASSPRGTGIIGGLFF. CDR3 in DNA: TGTGCCAGCAGTCCAAGAGGGACAGGCATAATTGGGGGACTGTTTTTT.

This clone was counted between two and nine times. The chain links TRBV10-3 to TRBJ1-5, with 7 bases fitting TRBD1. The CDR3 is 16 residues long. In germline, CDR1 is ENHRY, CDR2 SYGVKD. J was trimmed by 2 bases and V by 5 bases; bases with no gene match: 9. As DNA, the CDR3 is TGTGCCATCAGTCGAACAGGGGAGGTTGGCAATCAGCCCCAGCATTTT. Translation gives CAISRTGEVGNQPQHF.

The V and J genes are TRBV7-8 and TRBJ2-1, with a tentative D call TRBD1 (6 bases). In germline, CDR1 is SGHVS, CDR2 FQNEAQ. CDR3 length: 16 residues. V lost 2 bases and J lost 1, with 12 bases in between. The CDR3 nucleotides are TGTGCCAGCAGCTTAAACTCAGGGGCATCCTACAATGAGCAGTTCTTC. Amino acids: CASSLNSGASYNEQFF.

This clone has only a few counts. V gene TRBV4-1 combines with J gene TRBJ1-5; D possibly corresponds to TRBD1 (6 bases). There are 15 residues in the CDR3. In germline, CDR1 is MGHRA, CDR2 YSYEKL. V lost 4 bases and J lost 5, with 15 bases in between. CDR3: CASSLAAGADQPQHF. CDR3 nucleotide sequence: TGCGCCAGCAGCCTCGCCGCGGGGGCGGATCAGCCCCAGCATTTT.

The chain combines TRBV6-2 or TRBV6-3 with TRBJ2-7, with 8 bases identical to TRBD1. Germline V gene sequence: CDR1 MNHEY, CDR2 SVGEGT. The CDR3 loop spans 14 amino acids. V dropped 5 bases and J dropped 4; count of bases not matched to a gene: 7. This CDR3 reads CASSRGQGSYEQYF. CDR3 nucleotide sequence: TGTGCCAGCAGTCGCGGACAGGGAAGTTACGAGCAGTACTTC.

The chain couples TRBV24-1 to TRBJ1-3; D might be TRBD1 (6 bases). V lost 6 bases to trimming and J lost 4 bases, with 9 bases between them. CDR3 length: 13 residues. Per germline, CDR1 KGHDR and CDR2 SFDVKD. CDR3 DNA: TGTGCCACCAGTCGGGGGGCCGGAAACACCATATATTTT. Its protein product is CATSRGAGNTIYF.

This chain links TRBV5-1 with TRBJ1-1; D not certain. Germline assignment: CDR1 SGHRS and CDR2 YFSETQ. V gave up 1 base and J gave up 0 bases, with 4 bases separating them. The length of the CDR3 is 13 residues. In DNA form, the CDR3 reads TGCGCCAGCAGCTTGCTCGTGAACACTGAAGCTTTCTTT. Residues: CASSLLVNTEAFF.

The rearrangement uses TRBV19 and TRBJ2-5; TRBD2 agrees at 8 bases. This CDR3 has 15 residues. J gave up 5 bases and V 3 bases, and 8 bases lay outside the gene matches. Germline CDR1 LNHDA, CDR2 SQIVND (reference sequence). DNA of the CDR3: TGTGCCAGTAGTATCTCGGGGGGGGCCCGGGAGACCCAGTACTTC. This encodes CASSISGGARETQYF.

The chain joins TRBV2 to TRBJ1-2, with a possible D match to TRBD1 (6 bases). The CDR3 contains 13 residues. The V gene's germline CDR1 is SNHLY and CDR2 FYNNEI. V shed 5 bases and J shed 0 bases, with 7 bases lying between them. The chain's CDR3 is CASSRTANYGYTF. The CDR3 DNA reads as TGTGCCAGCAGTAGGACAGCTAACTATGGCTACACCTTC.